A single TCR beta chain is shown here with its context. The data belong to a study of T-cell memory formation after mild COVID-19. In the study overall: In these data, TCR clusters were largely donor specific.

TCRdb itself ran the 5' RACE reads through MiXCR, one entry per CDR3 protein. This table has some 450,000 distinct CDR3 sequences, around 20% appearing once. CDR3 length equals 15 residues. Deletions cut 3 bases from V and 3 bases from J, with 14 bases between. CDR1 is SGHTA, CDR2 FQGTGA, per germline. The sequence was obtained from an adult woman who had mild COVID-19 (a few samples of this study predate the infection). Cell type and time point are not known. Specimen: PBMCs or a T cell subset sorted from them (not recorded which). The V gene is TRBV7-3, the J gene TRBJ2-5; D possibly matches TRBD1 or TRBD2 (5 bases each). This chain's CDR3 is CASSFGPGTEETQYF. For the CDR3, the DNA is TGTGCCAGCAGCTTCGGCCCCGGGACGGAAGAGACCCAGTACTTC.